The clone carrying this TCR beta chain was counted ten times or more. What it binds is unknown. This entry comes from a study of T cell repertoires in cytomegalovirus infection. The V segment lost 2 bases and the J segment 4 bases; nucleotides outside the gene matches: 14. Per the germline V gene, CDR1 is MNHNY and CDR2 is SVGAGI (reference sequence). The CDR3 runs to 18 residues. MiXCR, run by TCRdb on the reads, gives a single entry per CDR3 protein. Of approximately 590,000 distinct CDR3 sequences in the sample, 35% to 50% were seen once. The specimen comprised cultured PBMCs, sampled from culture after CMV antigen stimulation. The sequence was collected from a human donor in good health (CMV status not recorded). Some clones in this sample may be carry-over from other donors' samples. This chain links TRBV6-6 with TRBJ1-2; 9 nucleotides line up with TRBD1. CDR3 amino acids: CASSYPPAGTGNPYGYTF. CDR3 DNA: TGTGCCAGCAGTTACCCACCAGCCGGGACAGGGAACCCCTATGGCTACACCTTC.